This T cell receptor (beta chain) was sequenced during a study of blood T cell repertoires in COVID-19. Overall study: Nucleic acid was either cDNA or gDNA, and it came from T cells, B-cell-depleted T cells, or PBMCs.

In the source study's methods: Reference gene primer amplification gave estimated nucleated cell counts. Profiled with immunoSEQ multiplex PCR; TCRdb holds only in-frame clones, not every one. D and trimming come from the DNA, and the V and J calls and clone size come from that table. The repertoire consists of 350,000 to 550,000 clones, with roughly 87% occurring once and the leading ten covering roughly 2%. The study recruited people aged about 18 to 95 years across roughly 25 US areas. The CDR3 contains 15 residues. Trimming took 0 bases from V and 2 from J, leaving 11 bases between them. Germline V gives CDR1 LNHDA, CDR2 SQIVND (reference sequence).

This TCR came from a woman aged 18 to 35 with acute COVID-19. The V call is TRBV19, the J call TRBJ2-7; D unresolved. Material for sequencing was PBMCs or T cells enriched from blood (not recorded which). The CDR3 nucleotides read TGTGCCAGTAGTATAGATCGGTACAGAACCTACGAGCAGTACTTC. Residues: CASSIDRYRTYEQYF.